This T cell receptor beta chain was found in a study of T-cell memory formation after mild COVID-19. Study details: Largely, TCR clusters stayed within a single donor. General study points: CD4+ contracting clones were found mainly in CM and EM, and CD8+ ones in EMRA. Prior to infection, memory already included some responding clones, suggesting cross-reactive memory joined. There was a balanced CD4/CD8 profile in clones contracting day 15 to 85, and later expanders leaned CD4+.

TCRdb fed the 5' RACE reads into MiXCR, producing one record per CDR3 protein. The sample lists a few hundred thousand distinct CDR3 sequences, around a quarter occurring once. This clonotype turned up a few times. No antigen is known for it. The CDR3 totals 12 residues. V was pared by 5 bases and J by 7 bases, with 12 bases between. Per germline, CDR1 MNHEY and CDR2 SVGAGI. This chain links TRBV6-5 with TRBJ2-7, with unresolved D. The sequence was collected from an adult woman who had mild COVID-19 (a few samples of this study predate the infection). Cell type and time point are not known. Sequenced: PBMCs or a T cell subset sorted from them (not recorded which). The CDR3 nucleotides are TGTGCCAGCAGTAAGAGAGACGGAGAGCAGTACTTC. Residues: CASSKRDGEQYF.